The present T cell receptor beta chain was sequenced within a study of human T cells and chemical hapten exposure. Noted time point: patch test 3, about 24 weeks after DPC sensitization. Treatment in this sample: therapeutic diphenylcyclopropenone sensitization with weekly scalp DPC. TCRdb reanalysed the RACE reads using MiXCR and keeps one entry per CDR3 protein. This table holds roughly 200,000 distinct CDR3 sequences, under 30% found once. V dropped 6 bases and J dropped 0 bases, with 12 bases sitting between them. The CDR3 consists of 14 residues. Germline V gene sequence: CDR1 MNHNS, CDR2 SASEGT.

This specimen was whole blood, taken in connection with sensitization to the hapten diphenylcyclopropenone (DPC). The sequence derives from a woman aged 40-49 years with alopecia areata. Some clones in this sample may be carry-over from other donors' samples. J is TRBJ2-7 and V is TRBV6-1; D possibly corresponds to TRBD1 (6 bases). For the CDR3, the DNA is TGTGCCAGCAGCGACAGGATCAGCTCCTACGAGCAGTACTTC. As protein: CASSDRISSYEQYF.